A selection of T cell receptor beta chains follows, all from one sample in a study of cytomegalovirus exposure and HLA in healthy donors. The table came from immunoSEQ multiplex PCR; TCRdb's copy has only in-frame clones and leaves some out. The sample records under 250,000 clones, around 86% being singletons. Specimen: PBMCs. Source of these receptors: a woman aged 18-35 years in good health and CMV-seropositive. CDR3s include the opening cysteine and the closing phenylalanine or tryptophan. Fields, in order: clone size, V gene, J gene, CDR3 protein. Where a row states a size, it is once, few, many or the class of an expanded clone; other rows omit it.

.,TRBV2,TRBJ2-7,CASSRGTQGDRQYF
.,TRBV6-1,TRBJ2-1,CASSDMNEQFF
.,TRBV25-1,TRBJ2-7,CASSESLTGKSYEQYF
.,TRBV9,TRBJ2-1,CASSASGLARQFF
.,TRBV11-1,TRBJ1-1,CASSPGPLPRPNTEAFF
.,TRBV4-1,TRBJ2-1,CASSHGLGNEQFF
.,TRBV2,TRBJ2-5,CASSEGGASQETQYF
.,TRBV28,TRBJ2-6,CASSPDRPFKAGANVLTF
.,TRBV5-8,TRBJ2-1,CASSLVLAGEQFF
.,TRBV9,TRBJ2-1,CASSVGQYNEQFF
.,TRBV9,TRBJ2-7,CASSEGTGSSYEQYF
.,TRBV15,TRBJ2-1,CATSRDRTVNEQFF
.,TRBV6-1,TRBJ1-3,CASSSQGFSGNTIYF
.,TRBV9,TRBJ2-3,CASSVGGLAGTPRSTDTQYF
few,TRBV2,TRBJ2-7,CASSEYSLGQGYEQYF
.,TRBV9,TRBJ2-7,CASSVAIAGGWYEQYF
.,TRBV18,TRBJ2-2,CASSHTTNTGELFF
.,TRBV30,TRBJ1-1,CAWVKGSPTEAFF
.,TRBV9,TRBJ1-5,CARAGQGPNQPQHF
.,TRBV5-1,TRBJ2-7,CASSLGRLAGSYEQYF
.,TRBV29-1,TRBJ2-7,CSVGQGFNEQYF
few,TRBV27,TRBJ1-2,CATGQGVGGYTF
.,TRBV7-9,TRBJ2-3,CASSLLRGRAPDTQYF
.,TRBV9,TRBJ1-2,CASSAGPPQSTYGYTF
.,TRBV5-4,TRBJ2-7,CATGGLSEQYF
.,TRBV14,TRBJ2-1,CASSPWRTPYNEQFF
.,TRBV29-1,TRBJ2-3,CSARRLAGLTKDTQYF
.,TRBV6-5,TRBJ2-7,CASSPLAGDEQYF
.,TRBV28,TRBJ1-5,CASSAPVEPQHF
.,TRBV5-1,TRBJ2-7,CASSLDRIYEQYF
.,TRBV13,TRBJ2-7,CASSHGLAGGYEQYF
.,TRBV27,TRBJ1-5,CASSLRGQGYSNQPQHF
.,TRBV5-4,TRBJ2-4,CASSFRGASKNIQYF
.,TRBV9,TRBJ2-7,CASSDGTGPYEQYF
few,TRBV10-3,TRBJ2-1,CAISGLSLNNEQFF
.,TRBV9,TRBJ1-1,CASSTTSNTEAFF
once,TRBV9,TRBJ2-1,CASSVLAGVNEQFF
.,TRBV16,TRBJ2-1,CASSITGIEQFF
.,TRBV5-1,TRBJ2-5,CASSFGRDQETQYF
.,TRBV7-8,TRBJ1-5,CASSLGGYSNQPQHF
.,TRBV28,TRBJ2-7,CASSQTGAVAYEQYF
once,TRBV7-9,TRBJ1-1,CASSGRRGLGTEAFF
.,TRBV30,TRBJ2-1,CAWSPRGGNEQFF
.,TRBV30,TRBJ1-4,CAWRSGQGDEKLFF
.,TRBV6-5,TRBJ2-1,CASSYGLGQEYNEQFF
.,TRBV30,TRBJ1-2,CAWETGLRGYTF
.,TRBV6-5,TRBJ2-1,CATLDTNEQFF
.,TRBV7-8,TRBJ1-1,CASSLERGRTEAFF
.,TRBV4-2,TRBJ2-7,CASSSGPAGTYEQYF
once,TRBV5-6,TRBJ1-1,CASSLAGRGNTEAFF
once,TRBV4-1,TRBJ1-5,CASSQAGTGVGQPQHF
.,TRBV11-2,TRBJ2-3,CASSLVTVAAGGEDTQYF
.,TRBV5-4,TRBJ2-7,CASSLASGYEQYF
.,TRBV5-8,TRBJ1-2,CASSPAYTSSYGYTF
.,TRBV5-1,TRBJ1-4,CASSSETQGGVEKLFF